This is a list of T cell receptor beta chains from one sample in a study of control samples from healthy donors and cancer patients. Sequenced by immunoSEQ multiplex PCR; TCRdb stores in-frame clones only, minus some. The data contain 45,000 to 60,000 clones, around 94% of them singletons. The sequencing sample was made of blood. Every receptor here comes from a man between 25 and 39 years old in good health. CDR3s include the opening cysteine and the closing phenylalanine or tryptophan. The D gene is left open where the match is weak. Part of the rows lack a size; the others show once, few, many or a class for expanded clones.

V gene	clone size	J gene	D gene	CDR3 DNA	CDR3 protein
TRBV28	-	TRBJ2-1	-	TGTGCCAGCAGTTTGGGGTTGGATCATGAGCAGTTCTTC	CASSLGLDHEQFF
TRBV24-1	-	TRBJ1-3	-	TGTGCCACCAGTGACCCCACCTCCGACGGTTCTGGAAACACCATATATTTT	CATSDPTSDGSGNTIYF
TRBV11-2	-	TRBJ1-4	-	TGTGCCAGCAGCCCGTGGGGGGCTAATGAAAAACTGTTTTTT	CASSPWGANEKLFF
TRBV6-5	-	TRBJ2-3	-	TGTGCCAGCAGTTACCTTACCGGGAGAGATACGCAGTATTTT	CASSYLTGRDTQYF
TRBV7-9	once	TRBJ2-5	TRBD1	TGTGCCAGCAGGTTAGGGGGCGAGCGCTCCCAAGAGACCCAGTACTTC	CASRLGGERSQETQYF
TRBV7-9	-	TRBJ2-2	-	TGTGTCGTCGGTGCCGGGTCTCGCACCGGGGAGCTGTTTTTT	CVVGAGSRTGELFF
TRBV2	-	TRBJ2-6	TRBD1	TGTGCCACCAAAGACAGGGGTCGCCGTCTCTCTGGGGCCAACGTCCTGACTTTC	CATKDRGRRLSGANVLTF
TRBV5-4	-	TRBJ2-2	-	TGTGCCAGCGGGCCCCCATTCGACGGGGAGCTGTTTTTT	CASGPPFDGELFF
TRBV6-1	once	TRBJ2-3	TRBD2	TGTGCCAGCAGTGACGGCGGGAGGCCAGATACGCAGTATTTT	CASSDGGRPDTQYF
TRBV28	-	TRBJ2-3	-	TGTGCCAGCAGTCCCCGCGGGAGCACAGATACGCAGTATTTT	CASSPRGSTDTQYF
TRBV6-5	few	TRBJ1-1	-	TGTGCCAGCAGTTACCTGGGACTCTTGAACACTGAAGCTTTCTTT	CASSYLGLLNTEAFF
TRBV5-1	-	TRBJ1-2	TRBD1	TGCGCCAGCAGCTTTGTCGAGGAGGGGGCTATGGGCTACACCTTC	CASSFVEEGAMGYTF
TRBV9	-	TRBJ2-3	-	TGTGCCAGCAGCCCGGGGGGCGTTATCGGCACAGATACGCAGTATTTT	CASSPGGVIGTDTQYF
TRBV27	-	TRBJ2-7	-	TGTGCCAGCAGTCCTACCTGGGACCAACCACCCTACGAGCAGTACTTC	CASSPTWDQPPYEQYF
TRBV30	-	TRBJ2-5	-	TGTGCCTGGACTGCCGACCCACAAGAGACCCAGTACTTC	CAWTADPQETQYF
TRBV11-2	-	TRBJ2-7	TRBD2	TGTGCCAGCAGCTTTGGTGGGAGGGCCTACGAGCAGTACTTC	CASSFGGRAYEQYF
TRBV2	-	TRBJ1-2	-	TGTGCCAGCTTTTGGGAGGGTGACTATGGCTACACCTTC	CASFWEGDYGYTF
TRBV12-3/TRBV12-4	-	TRBJ1-2	TRBD1	TGTGCCAGCAGACAGGGGGGCTCTTATGGCTACACCTTC	CASRQGGSYGYTF
TRBV3-1/TRBV3-2	-	TRBJ2-5	TRBD2	TGTGCCAGCAGAAACTCTCACGGGGGGTACCAAGAGACCCAGTACTTC	CASRNSHGGYQETQYF
TRBV7-9	-	TRBJ1-6	-	TGTGCCAGCAGCCCCCACGGGGCAGGGAGAGGGAATTCACCCCTCCACTTT	CASSPHGAGRGNSPLHF
TRBV5-6	-	TRBJ1-6	TRBD1	TGTGCCAGCAGAATGGGGACAGCTAATTCACCCCTCCACTTT	CASRMGTANSPLHF
TRBV6-1	-	TRBJ2-7	-	TGTGCCAGCAGTGAAGGTATTCGGGCAGGGGACCTTGGGCAGTACTTC	CASSEGIRAGDLGQYF
TRBV7-8	-	TRBJ1-2	TRBD1	TGTGCCAGCAGCTATACAGGGGCAAACTCCCACGGCTACACCTTC	CASSYTGANSHGYTF
TRBV27	-	TRBJ2-1	TRBD2	TGTGCCAGCAGTTCCCCCGGGACTATCCACAATGAGCAGTTCTTC	CASSSPGTIHNEQFF
TRBV7-2	-	TRBJ2-3	-	TGTGCCAGCAGCTTAGGAGGACTTAGCACAGATACGCAGTATTTT	CASSLGGLSTDTQYF
TRBV7-9	-	TRBJ2-3	-	TGTGCCAGCAGCCCTCCCCGGGGGGCCCTCACAGATACGCAGTATTTT	CASSPPRGALTDTQYF
TRBV5-1	-	TRBJ1-5	-	TGCGCCAGCAGCCCGGACAGTGGCAATCAGCCCCAGCATTTT	CASSPDSGNQPQHF
TRBV2	-	TRBJ2-1	TRBD1	TGTGCCAGCCGTCCTATTGGACAGGGCCACAATGAGCAGTTCTTC	CASRPIGQGHNEQFF
TRBV6-2/TRBV6-3	-	TRBJ1-5	-	TGTGCCAGCAGTCTTCCCGGGGAGGTAAGCCTCCATCAGCCCCAGCATTTT	CASSLPGEVSLHQPQHF
TRBV5-6	-	TRBJ1-6	-	TGTGCCAGCAGCAGGAGGGTGGCGAATTCACCCCTCCACTTT	CASSRRVANSPLHF
TRBV25-1	-	TRBJ2-3	-	TGTGCCAGCAACCGAAGAGCGACAGATACGCAGTATTTT	CASNRRATDTQYF
TRBV6-5	-	TRBJ2-2	TRBD2	TGTGCCAGCAGTTCCGGACTAGCGGGAACCGGGGAGCTGTTTTTT	CASSSGLAGTGELFF
TRBV13	-	TRBJ1-6	TRBD1	TGTGCCAGCAGCCGAAGCGACAGGGGGCGAAAGGATTCACCCCTCCACTTT	CASSRSDRGRKDSPLHF
TRBV27	-	TRBJ1-1	-	TGTGCCAGCAGTTTATTAGGTCGAGTGGGGGGCACTGAAGCTTTCTTT	CASSLLGRVGGTEAFF
TRBV3-1/TRBV3-2	-	TRBJ2-3	-	TGTGCCAGCAGCCCACGCTCTAGCACAGATACGCAGTATTTT	CASSPRSSTDTQYF